This passage covers 4 T cell receptor beta chains from one sample sequenced in a study of OX40 agonist ivuxolimab in advanced cancers. Produced via immunoSEQ multiplex PCR; TCRdb's table is partial and in-frame only. The data hold tens of thousands of clones, with roughly 90% observed a single time. The sample consisted of CD4+ or CD8+ T cells sorted from blood, taken in a trial of the OX40 agonist ivuxolimab. Every receptor here comes from an adult with an advanced solid tumor such as melanoma, head and neck, liver or kidney cancer.

The chain recombines TRBV30 with TRBJ2-1, with 9 bases that match TRBD1. After removal of 4 bases from V and 13 bases from J, the junction contained 11 bases not matched to a gene. Germline-derived CDR1 and CDR2 are GTSNPN and SVGIG (reference sequence). The CDR3 sequence is 13 residues long. The CDR3 loop reads CAWTWTGAGTQFF. CDR3 sequence (DNA): TGTGCCTGGACTTGGACAGGGGCGGGCACACAGTTCTTC. The full variable domain, in which reference TRBV30 and TRBJ2-1 provide the parts outside the CDR3, is SQTIHQWPATLVQPVGSPLSLECTVEGTSNPNLYWYRQAAGRGLQLLFYSVGIGQISSEVPQNLSASRPQDRQFILSSKKLLLSDSGFYLCAWTWTGAGTQFFGPGTRLTVL.

The chain recombines TRBV10-2 with TRBJ2-7, with TRBD1 as a possible D gene (7 bases). V was trimmed by 2 bases and J by 6 bases, leaving 17 bases between them. The CDR3 covers 15 residues. The V gene's germline CDR1 is WSHSY and CDR2 SAAADI. In nucleotides, the CDR3 is TGCGCCAGCAGTGAGACAGGGGAGGTATGGGCCGAGCAGTACTTC. Its translation is CASSETGEVWAEQYF.

The rearrangement uses TRBV2 and TRBJ1-5; possible D gene TRBD1, 5 bases. Trimming took off 6 bases at V and 4 bases at J, with 10 bases between the two ends. Looked up from germline, CDR1 is SNHLY and CDR2 is FYNNEI. The CDR3 contains 13 residues. The CDR3 protein is CASREGLNQPQHF. As DNA, the CDR3 is TGTGCCAGCAGGGAGGGACTGAATCAGCCCCAGCATTTT.

J is TRBJ2-1 and V is TRBV28; no definite D call. CDR1 and CDR2 from the germline V gene are MDHEN and SYDVKM. The CDR3 consists of 14 residues. Between the trimmed V and J ends, which lost 7 bases and 10 bases, there was a span of 20 bases. The CDR3: CASTAWSGRWEQFF. The CDR3 DNA sequence: TGTGCCAGCACTGCATGGTCCGGGCGGTGGGAGCAGTTCTTC. The full variable domain, rest sourced from reference TRBV28 and TRBJ2-1, is DVKVTQSSRYLVKRTGEKVFLECVQDMDHENMFWYRQDPGLGLRLIYFSYDVKMKEKGDIPEGYSVSREKKERFSLILESASTNQTSMYLCASTAWSGRWEQFFGPGTRLTVL.